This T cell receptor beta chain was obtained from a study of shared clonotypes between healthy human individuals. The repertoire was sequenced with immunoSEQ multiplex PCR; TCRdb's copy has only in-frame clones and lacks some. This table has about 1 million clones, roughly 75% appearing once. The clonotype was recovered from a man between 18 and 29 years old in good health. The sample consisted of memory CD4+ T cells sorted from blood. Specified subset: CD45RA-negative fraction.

The CDR3: CASSLDTITDTQYF. For the CDR3, the DNA is TGTGCCAGCTCACTGGACACAATTACAGATACGCAGTATTTT. This chain connects TRBV18 to TRBJ2-3; perhaps TRBD1 as D (5 bases). The CDR3 totals 14 residues. V gave up 4 bases and J gave up 3 bases, with 11 bases separating them. Germline assignment: CDR1 KGHSH and CDR2 LQKENI.